Sequencing of this T cell receptor beta chain was carried out in a study of identical twins. Unmatched junction bases numbered 4, after V lost 6 bases and J lost 2 bases. CDR3 size: 15 residues. A template switching step contributed a universal primer site, while unique molecular identifiers were present in the cDNA. TCRdb ran MiXCR on the 5' RACE reads and lists one entry per CDR3 protein. The sample contains 200,000 to 300,000 distinct CDR3 sequences, roughly an eighth of which appear only once. This clonotype came up many times. Its antigen remains unknown. Study-level findings and limits: Twins' excess sharing was less marked for out-of-frame beta sequences.

The sample was also reused in another study, on yellow fever vaccine responses in identical twins.

This receptor was taken from a woman under 30 in good health. Sequencing used memory (CD45RO+) T cells sorted from blood. The rearrangement links TRBV12-3 or TRBV12-4 to TRBJ2-1, with 10 bases fitting TRBD2. The CDR3: CASRVAGGPYNEQFF. The CDR3 region has the DNA TGTGCCAGCAGGGTAGCGGGGGGACCCTACAATGAGCAGTTCTTC.